This T cell receptor beta chain was retrieved from a study of cytomegalovirus exposure and HLA in healthy donors. With regard to this clone: What it recognizes is unknown.

Profiled with immunoSEQ multiplex PCR; TCRdb holds only in-frame clones, not every one. The repertoire consists of approximately 160,000 clones, with approximately 86% occurring once and the leading ten covering 2% to 2.5%. Study-wide findings and caveats: First-cohort TCR clusters were later found to tend to co-occur in the roughly 130 validation repertoires.

The study drew the donors from its approximately 110-subject validation cohort, separate from the 666-subject first cohort. The sample comprised PBMCs. The clonotype originates from a woman between 18 and 29 years old in good health and CMV-seronegative.

CDR3 sequence (DNA): TGTGCTAGTGGTTTAGAGCTCTCTGGGGCCAACGTCCTGACTTTC. The encoded protein is CASGLELSGANVLTF. This chain connects TRBV12-5 to TRBJ2-6, with no clear D. V lost 3 bases to trimming and J lost 0 bases, with 6 bases between them. CDR1 LGHNT and CDR2 FRNRAP come from the germline V gene. This CDR3 has 15 residues.